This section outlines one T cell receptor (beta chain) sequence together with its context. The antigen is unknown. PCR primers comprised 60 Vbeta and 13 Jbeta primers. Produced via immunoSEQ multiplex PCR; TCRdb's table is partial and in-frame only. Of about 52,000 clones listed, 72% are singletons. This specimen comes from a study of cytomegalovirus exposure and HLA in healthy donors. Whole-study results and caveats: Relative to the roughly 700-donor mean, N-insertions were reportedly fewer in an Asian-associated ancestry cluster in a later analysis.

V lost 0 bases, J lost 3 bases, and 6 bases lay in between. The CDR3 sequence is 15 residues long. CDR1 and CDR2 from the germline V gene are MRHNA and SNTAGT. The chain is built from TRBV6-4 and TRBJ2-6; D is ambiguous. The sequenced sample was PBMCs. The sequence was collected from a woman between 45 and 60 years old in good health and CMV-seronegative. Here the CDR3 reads CASSDSSGGANVLTF. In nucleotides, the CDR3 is TGTGCCAGCAGTGACTCCTCGGGTGGGGCCAACGTCCTGACTTTC.